The next 14 T cell receptor beta chains were all read from a single sample in a study of T cell changes during pregnancy in multiple sclerosis. Measured with immunoSEQ multiplex PCR; TCRdb has only the in-frame clones, and not every one. Found here are tens of thousands of clones, around 92% of them singletons; the top ten hold 2.5% to 3.5%. Sequenced here: peripheral blood, sampled in the third trimester of pregnancy. These receptors were collected from a female donor in good health, enrolled as a control in a pregnancy study.

This chain connects TRBV15 to TRBJ1-2, with TRBD1 matching 7 bases. Per the germline V gene, CDR1 is LNHNV and CDR2 is YYDKDF (reference sequence). CDR3 length: 15 residues. Unmatched junction bases numbered 5, after V lost 1 base and J lost 3 bases. The DNA of the CDR3 is TGTGCCACCAGCAGAGCCGGGACAGACTACTATGGCTACACCTTC. Translating gives CATSRAGTDYYGYTF.

The chain uses TRBV2 and TRBJ2-2; TRBD2 agrees at 9 bases. The CDR3 contains 15 residues. Germline lookup yields CDR1 SNHLY and CDR2 FYNNEI. V trimming: 6 bases; J trimming: 6 bases; junction bases outside the gene matches: 8. CDR3: CASRVVAGAPGELFF. DNA for the CDR3: TGTGCCAGCAGGGTGGTAGCGGGAGCTCCCGGGGAGCTGTTTTTT.

The chain links TRBV4-3 to TRBJ1-1, with D perhaps matching TRBD1 (5 bases). The CDR3 is 14 amino acids. V was pared by 4 bases and J by 6 bases, with 15 bases between. Germline V gives CDR1 LGHNA, CDR2 YSLEER. The CDR3 loop is CASSPDWGRAEAFF. Here the CDR3 DNA reads TGCGCCAGCAGCCCGGACTGGGGGAGGGCTGAAGCTTTCTTT.

For this clone: This CDR3 is also generated by other DNA sequences in the sample. The chain couples TRBV6-1 to TRBJ1-5; 10 positions agree with TRBD1. The CDR3 spans 13 residues. Germline V gene data show CDR1 as MNHNS and CDR2 as SASEGT. Here the CDR3 reads CSGGTGDYQPQHF. The CDR3 nucleotides are TGTTCAGGCGGGACAGGGGATTATCAGCCCCAGCATTTT.

The genes are TRBV5-1 and TRBJ1-2; D ambiguous. V was shortened by 4 bases and J by 6 bases, with 10 bases between the two germline ends. Germline CDR1 is SGHRS and CDR2 is YFSETQ. The CDR3 has 12 amino acids. Here the CDR3 DNA reads TGCGCCAGCAGCGGGAGTGGGGATGGCTACACCTTC. Its translation is CASSGSGDGYTF.

The J gene is TRBJ2-5, the V gene TRBV13; D might be TRBD1 (6 bases). The CDR3 length is 14 residues. CDR1 PRHDT and CDR2 FYEKMQ come from the germline V gene (reference sequence). V lost 2 bases and J 3 bases, leaving 10 bases between the germline ends. The CDR3 here is CASSLRDIEETQYF. CDR3 DNA: TGTGCCAGCAGCTTACGGGACATCGAAGAGACCCAGTACTTC.

This rearrangement joins TRBV13 to TRBJ2-7, with 11 nucleotides matching TRBD2. Trimming cost V 5 bases and J 2 bases; bases outside gene matches: 5. The CDR3 totals 15 residues. CDR1 and CDR2 from the germline V gene are PRHDT and FYEKMQ (reference sequence). The CDR3 loop reads CASSHGTSGPYEQYF. In DNA, the CDR3 is TGTGCCAGCAGCCACGGGACTAGCGGCCCCTACGAGCAGTACTTC. Based on the CDR3 plus reference TRBV13 and TRBJ2-7, the full variable domain is AAGVIQSPRHLIKEKRETATLKCYPIPRHDTVYWYQQGPGQDPQFLISFYEKMQSDKGSIPDRFSAQQFSDYHSELNMSSLELGDSALYFCASSHGTSGPYEQYFGPGTRLTVT.

The chain uses TRBV5-1 and TRBJ1-3; a weak D match, TRBD1 (6 bases). The CDR3 covers 15 residues. Trimming removed 4 bases at V and 2 bases at J, with 13 bases between. Germline V gene data show CDR1 as SGHRS and CDR2 as YFSETQ. Written as DNA, the CDR3 is TGCGCCAGCAGCCTAAGTCAGGGGACTGGAAACACCATATATTTT. Residues: CASSLSQGTGNTIYF.

This clone was seen once. DNA for the CDR3: TGCGCCAGCAGCCAAGCCCTAGCGGGAAAATACAATGAGCAGTTCTTC. The encoded protein is CASSQALAGKYNEQFF. The J gene is TRBJ2-1, the V gene TRBV4-3; 9 bases fit TRBD2. This CDR3 contains 16 residues. V dropped 1 base and J dropped 4; count of bases not matched to a gene: 5. Germline V CDR1 and CDR2: LGHNA, YSLEER.

The chain is built from TRBV6-4 and TRBJ1-2; 7 positions match TRBD1. V lost 5 bases to trimming and J lost 0 bases; unmatched junction nucleotides: 3. The length of the CDR3 is 14 residues. The germline CDR1 and CDR2 sequences are MRHNA and SNTAGT. CDR3 in amino acids: CASSTTGTNYGYTF. CDR3 bases: TGTGCCAGCAGTACGACAGGGACTAACTATGGCTACACCTTC.

The chain links TRBV18 to TRBJ2-7, with a possible D match to TRBD2 (5 bases). The CDR3 spans 14 residues. Germline V CDR1 and CDR2: KGHSH, LQKENI. The V gene lost 0 bases and the J gene lost 3 bases, with 9 bases spanning the gap. The CDR3 nucleotides are TGTGCCAGCTCACCACCGCCGGGGATCTACGAGCAGTACTTC. It translates to CASSPPPGIYEQYF.

The genes are TRBV28 and TRBJ2-1, with TRBD2 as a possible D gene (6 bases). Germline values: CDR1 MDHEN, CDR2 SYDVKM. The V and J ends lost 7 bases and 0 bases respectively, with 16 bases between them. The CDR3 extends over 16 amino acids. The CDR3 DNA follows: TGTGCCAGCACCCCCATGGGGGGTAGCTCCTACAATGAGCAGTTCTTC. It codes for CASTPMGGSSYNEQFF.

The chain couples TRBV29-1 to TRBJ2-7, with TRBD2 matching 7 bases. This CDR3 comprises 11 residues. Germline-derived CDR1 and CDR2 are SQVTM and ANQGSEA. Losses at the gene ends were 6 bases for V and 3 bases for J; bases not matched to a gene: 2. The CDR3 region has the DNA TGCAGCGTGGGGGACTACTACGAGCAGTACTTC. This codes for CSVGDYYEQYF.

This chain connects TRBV4-1 to TRBJ2-5, with TRBD2 matching over 10 bases. Germline-derived CDR1 and CDR2 are MGHRA and YSYEKL. This CDR3 spans 15 amino acids. J gave up 5 bases and V 4 bases, and 7 bases lay outside the gene matches. Here the CDR3 DNA reads TGCGCCAGCAGCCGAAGCGGGAGGGCCGGGGAGACCCAGTACTTC. Amino acids: CASSRSGRAGETQYF.